This T cell receptor (beta chain) was recorded in a study of cytomegalovirus exposure and HLA in healthy donors. As for this clone: Its antigen is undetermined.

Study-wide results and caveats: Apparent HLA restriction characterized most CMV-associated TCR beta chains in a later analysis.

The primer mix had 60 Vbeta and 13 Jbeta primers. Some clones are missing from TCRdb's copy, which holds only in-frame ones; the method was immunoSEQ multiplex PCR. The sample includes roughly 140,000 clones, about 75% of them seen just once. The CDR3 spans 15 residues. The trim removed 3 bases at V and 11 bases at J, leaving 10 bases unmatched. Germline CDR1 reads MGHRA; CDR2 reads YSYEKL. The sample taken for sequencing was PBMCs. The chain links TRBV4-1 to TRBJ1-1, with 12 positions matching TRBD1. The TCR sequence derives from a woman in her 30s in good health and CMV-seronegative. CDR3 amino acids: CASSQRGTGGADAFF. In DNA form, the CDR3 reads TGCGCCAGCAGCCAGAGAGGGACAGGGGGCGCGGATGCTTTCTTT.